These T cell receptor beta chains were read from a single sample in a study of siplizumab effects on memory and regulatory T cells. Libraries were prepared by immunoSEQ multiplex PCR; TCRdb keeps only in-frame clonotypes and omits some of them. In the table there are approximately 100,000 clones, roughly 94% of which are singletons. The sample taken for sequencing was non-Treg CD4+ T cells sorted from blood. These receptors originate from a human donor in good health. The CDR3 runs from the conserved cysteine through the conserved F or W. D genes are given only for firm matches. The size entry is marked missing in some rows and otherwise reads once, few, many or a size class.

d_call	cdr3_length	v_call	clone_size	j_call	cdr3_aa	cdr3_nt
TRBD1	15	TRBV5-4	NA	TRBJ2-5	CASSRDSSLRETQYF	TGTGCCAGCAGCCGGGACAGTTCTCTCCGGGAGACCCAGTACTTC
TRBD1	15	TRBV6-5	NA	TRBJ2-7	CASSQDRGRVNEQYF	TGTGCCAGCAGTCAAGACAGGGGGCGCGTCAACGAGCAGTACTTC
NA	16	TRBV29-1	NA	TRBJ2-7	CSVASTGARASYEQYF	TGCAGCGTTGCATCCACGGGCGCGCGGGCGTCCTACGAGCAGTACTTC
NA	12	TRBV6-6	NA	TRBJ2-3	CASSSTSDTQYF	TGTGCCAGCAGTTCGACTTCGGATACGCAGTATTTT
NA	13	TRBV14	NA	TRBJ2-5	CASSQLLQETQYF	TGTGCCAGCAGCCAACTACTCCAAGAGACCCAGTACTTC
TRBD1	16	TRBV5-8	once	TRBJ1-1	CASSPGQGQMNTEAFF	TGTGCCAGCAGCCCGGGACAGGGGCAGATGAACACTGAAGCTTTCTTT
NA	13	TRBV18	NA	TRBJ1-1	CASSGGQYTEAFF	TGTGCCAGCTCGGGCGGACAGTACACTGAAGCTTTCTTT
TRBD1	14	TRBV19	NA	TRBJ1-2	CASSARTGGIGYTF	TGTGCCAGTTCCGCCAGGACAGGGGGCATTGGCTACACCTTC
TRBD2	16	TRBV13	NA	TRBJ2-3	CASSLRLAGDTDTQYF	TGTGCCAGCAGCCTAAGACTAGCGGGGGACACAGATACGCAGTATTTT
NA	14	TRBV6-6	NA	TRBJ2-7	CASSYAGATYEQYF	TGTGCCAGCAGTTACGCCGGAGCCACCTACGAGCAGTACTTC
NA	15	TRBV30	once	TRBJ2-6	CAWSRRSSGANVLTF	TGTGCCTGGAGTCGCAGGAGCTCTGGGGCCAACGTCCTGACTTTC
NA	15	TRBV28	NA	TRBJ1-5	CASSTTGAPHQPQHF	TGTGCCAGCAGTACGACAGGAGCGCCCCATCAGCCCCAGCATTTT
TRBD1	14	TRBV10-3	NA	TRBJ2-3	CATSGTGGTDTQYF	TGTGCCACCTCGGGGACAGGGGGCACAGATACGCAGTATTTT
NA	14	TRBV6-1	few	TRBJ1-2	CAVYRVLSFYGYTF	TGTGCCGTTTACAGGGTTTTATCATTCTATGGCTACACCTTC
NA	13	TRBV4-1	NA	TRBJ2-5	CASSQPNGETQYF	TGCGCCAGCAGCCAACCAAACGGAGAGACCCAGTACTTC
NA	13	TRBV19	once	TRBJ2-6	CAGRTSGANVLTF	TGTGCCGGCAGAACCTCTGGGGCCAACGTCCTGACTTTC
NA	11	TRBV6-5	NA	TRBJ2-7	CASSDWSEQYF	TGTGCCAGCAGTGATTGGAGCGAGCAGTACTTC
NA	16	TRBV7-8	NA	TRBJ2-7	CASSSRSGAANYEQYF	TGTGCCAGCAGCTCTCGTTCTGGGGCGGCCAATTACGAGCAGTACTTC
NA	15	TRBV18	NA	TRBJ2-1	CASSPPWGANNEQFF	TGTGCCAGCTCACCACCCTGGGGGGCCAACAATGAGCAGTTCTTC
NA	14	TRBV5-1	NA	TRBJ2-7	CASSLDGSPYEQYF	TGCGCCAGCAGCCTGGACGGATCCCCCTACGAGCAGTACTTC
NA	15	TRBV28	NA	TRBJ2-2	CASSLSRGAAGELFF	TGTGCCAGCAGTTTATCAAGGGGGGCTGCCGGGGAGCTGTTTTTT
NA	15	TRBV5-6	NA	TRBJ1-2	CASSLYLQTDYGYTF	TGTGCCAGCAGCTTGTACCTCCAGACCGACTATGGCTACACCTTC
NA	13	TRBV6-6	NA	TRBJ1-1	CASRRTTVREAFF	TGTGCCAGCAGGAGAACGACAGTCAGGGAGGCTTTCTTT
TRBD2	18	TRBV4-2	NA	TRBJ2-5	CASSQKSSGRAGGETQYF	TGTGCCAGCAGTCAAAAGTCTAGCGGGAGGGCCGGAGGAGAGACCCAGTACTTC
TRBD1	16	TRBV5-6	NA	TRBJ1-5	CASSLRLGTDNQPQHF	TGTGCCAGCAGCTTGAGGCTGGGGACAGACAATCAGCCCCAGCATTTT
NA	14	TRBV5-1	NA	TRBJ2-7	CASSPGTNAYEQYF	TGCGCCAGCAGCCCCGGGACAAATGCCTACGAGCAGTACTTC
TRBD2	18	TRBV2	once	TRBJ2-5	CASSKIRLAGGTQETQYF	TGTGCCAGCAGCAAGATCCGACTAGCGGGAGGGACACAAGAGACCCAGTACTTC
TRBD2	17	TRBV10-1	NA	TRBJ2-3	CASSPASGGASTDTQYF	TGCGCCAGCAGTCCGGCTAGCGGGGGGGCTAGCACAGATACGCAGTATTTT
NA	15	TRBV7-9	NA	TRBJ1-2	CASSLAGRFNYGYTF	TGTGCCAGCAGCTTAGCCGGACGGTTTAACTATGGCTACACCTTC
NA	12	TRBV6-1	NA	TRBJ2-5	CATMTNWETQYF	TGTGCCACCATGACTAATTGGGAGACCCAGTACTTC
NA	15	TRBV18	NA	TRBJ2-6	CASSPQGKGANVLTF	TGTGCCAGCTCACCACAGGGTAAGGGGGCCAACGTCCTGACTTTC
NA	13	TRBV11-2	NA	TRBJ2-7	CASSGIRDRRQYF	TGTGCCAGCAGCGGAATCCGGGATCGTAGGCAGTACTTC
NA	11	TRBV20-1	NA	TRBJ2-1	CSAQRVNEQFF	TGCAGTGCCCAGCGGGTCAATGAGCAGTTCTTC
NA	13	TRBV29-1	NA	TRBJ2-7	CSVEGVREGEQYF	TGCAGCGTTGAAGGGGTACGAGAGGGCGAGCAGTACTTC
NA	14	TRBV27	NA	TRBJ1-6	CASRGTNSNSPLHF	TGTGCCAGCAGGGGGACAAACTCCAATTCACCCCTCCACTTT
TRBD1	14	TRBV29-1	NA	TRBJ2-3	CSLTGTGPTDTQYF	TGCAGCCTAACCGGGACAGGGCCGACAGATACGCAGTATTTT
NA	12	TRBV7-8	NA	TRBJ1-2	CASGYGGRGYTF	TGTGCCAGCGGTTATGGGGGTCGTGGCTACACCTTC
NA	15	TRBV7-9	NA	TRBJ2-7	CASSSLSGTTYEQYF	TGTGCCAGCAGCTCGCTGTCAGGAACAACCTACGAGCAGTACTTC
TRBD1	13	TRBV7-7	NA	TRBJ2-5	CASSLGQEETQYF	TGTGCCAGCAGCTTGGGACAGGAAGAGACCCAGTACTTC
NA	11	TRBV7-9	NA	TRBJ1-2	CASSKPGGYTF	TGTGCCAGCAGCAAGCCCGGTGGCTACACCTTC
TRBD1	15	TRBV11-1	NA	TRBJ2-3	CASRDHGQGPDTQYF	TGTGCCAGCAGAGACCACGGACAGGGGCCAGATACGCAGTATTTT
NA	14	TRBV6-5	few	TRBJ1-5	CASSYIQGGQPQHF	TGTGCCAGCAGTTACATCCAGGGCGGCCAGCCCCAGCATTTT
NA	14	TRBV19	NA	TRBJ2-1	CASSFAGRDNEQFF	TGTGCCAGTAGTTTTGCTGGCAGAGACAATGAGCAGTTCTTC
TRBD1	13	TRBV5-1	NA	TRBJ1-2	CASSSGQDYGYTF	TGCGCCAGCAGCTCCGGACAGGATTATGGCTACACCTTC
TRBD1	15	TRBV5-5	once	TRBJ1-2	CASRTRDSFYYGYTF	TGTGCCAGCAGAACCCGGGACAGCTTTTACTATGGCTACACCTTC
NA	13	TRBV6-6	NA	TRBJ1-2	CASSLSGAEGYTF	TGTGCTAGCAGTTTGTCAGGGGCTGAGGGCTACACCTTC
TRBD2	15	TRBV2	NA	TRBJ2-2	CASHTSGRNAGELFF	TGTGCCAGTCATACTAGCGGGAGGAACGCCGGGGAGCTGTTTTTT
TRBD2	16	TRBV7-3	NA	TRBJ2-3	CASSPRLAGNTDTQYF	TGTGCCAGCAGCCCACGACTAGCGGGAAACACAGATACGCAGTATTTT
NA	14	TRBV6-6	NA	TRBJ1-2	CASSYSKGVYGYTF	TGTGCCAGCAGTTACAGTAAAGGGGTCTATGGCTACACCTTC
NA	13	TRBV5-5	NA	TRBJ1-1	CASSAEPATEAFF	TGTGCCAGCAGCGCAGAGCCGGCCACTGAAGCTTTCTTT
TRBD2	14	TRBV5-1	NA	TRBJ2-3	CASASGRAADTQYF	TGCGCCAGCGCTAGCGGGAGGGCCGCAGATACGCAGTATTTT
NA	15	TRBV6-1	NA	TRBJ1-1	CAINTARVLRSEAFF	TGTGCCATCAATACCGCACGGGTGTTGAGGAGTGAAGCTTTCTTT